This TCR beta chain appears in the sequencing data of a study of cytomegalovirus exposure and HLA in healthy donors. Produced via immunoSEQ multiplex PCR; TCRdb's table is partial and in-frame only. The sample contains around 220,000 clones, about 90% of which appear only once. The ends were cut back, 0 bases at V and 8 bases at J, with 11 bases in the middle. The CDR3 spans 13 residues. Germline CDR1 reads SGDLS; CDR2 reads YYNGEE. The clonotype comes from a young woman in good health and CMV-seronegative. Sequenced sample: PBMCs. J is TRBJ1-1 and V is TRBV9; possible D gene TRBD1, 5 bases. CDR3 in amino acids: CASSVGQRDEAFF. The CDR3, as DNA: TGTGCCAGCAGCGTAGGACAGCGGGACGAAGCTTTCTTT.